This T cell receptor beta chain was sequenced during a study of T-cell memory formation after mild COVID-19. The CDR3 runs to 13 residues. V lost 4 bases and J 11 bases, leaving 17 bases between the germline ends. The germline V gene has CDR1 SGHVS and CDR2 FNYEAQ. cDNA libraries for TCR alpha and TCR beta, carrying sample barcodes and UMIs, came from 5'RACE with constant-segment primers. TCRdb processed the 5' RACE reads anew with MiXCR; each CDR3 protein has one entry. The table records roughly 250,000 distinct CDR3 sequences, approximately 15% of them present only once. The sequence was obtained from a man aged 18 to 29 who had mild COVID-19 (a few samples of this study predate the infection). Cell type and time point are not known. The specimen sequenced was PBMCs or a T cell subset sorted from them (not recorded which). V gene TRBV7-6 combines with J gene TRBJ1-1; no clear D. CDR3 protein: CASSSGRVLGAFF. The CDR3 nucleotides are TGTGCCAGCAGCTCCGGAAGGGTTCTGGGGGCTTTCTTT. Drawing the rest from reference TRBV7-6 and TRBJ1-1, the complete variable domain is GAGVSQSPRYKVTKRGQDVALRCDPISGHVSLYWYRQALGQGPEFLTYFNYEAQQDKSGLPNDRFSAERPEGSISTLTIQRTEQRDSAMYRCASSSGRVLGAFFGQGTRLTVV.